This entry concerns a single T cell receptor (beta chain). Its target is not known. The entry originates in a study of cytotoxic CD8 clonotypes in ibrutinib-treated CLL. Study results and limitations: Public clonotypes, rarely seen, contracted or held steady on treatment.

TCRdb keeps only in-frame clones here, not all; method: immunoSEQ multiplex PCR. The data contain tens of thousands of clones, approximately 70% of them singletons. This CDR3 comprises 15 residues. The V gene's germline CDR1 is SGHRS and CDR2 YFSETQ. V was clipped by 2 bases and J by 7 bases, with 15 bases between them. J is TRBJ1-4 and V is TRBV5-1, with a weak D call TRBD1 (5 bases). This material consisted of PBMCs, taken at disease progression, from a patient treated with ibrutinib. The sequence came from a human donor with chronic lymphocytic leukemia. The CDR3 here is CASSFSGSIGEKLFF. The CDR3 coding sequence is TGCGCCAGCAGCTTTTCAGGGAGTATTGGTGAAAAACTGTTTTTT.